This T cell receptor (beta chain) was identified in a study of blood T cell repertoires in COVID-19. Study in general: The samples span acute and convalescent COVID-19 from the United States, Italy and Spain. T cells, B-cell-depleted T cells, or PBMCs provided the cDNA or gDNA that served as material.

Produced via immunoSEQ multiplex PCR; TCRdb's table is partial and in-frame only. The sample lists fewer than 150,000 clones, approximately 87% occurring once. Specimen: peripheral blood. This clonotype was sampled from a woman aged 35 to 49 with acute or convalescent COVID-19.

The CDR3, as DNA: TGTGCCAGCAGCTCCATAGCGTTTCCCTACGAGCAGTACTTC. Translating gives CASSSIAFPYEQYF. The chain combines TRBV11-2 with TRBJ2-7; tentative D call: TRBD2 (5 bases). The CDR3 runs to 14 residues. CDR1 is SGHAT and CDR2 is FQNNGV in the germline V gene. V was cut by 4 bases and J by 2 bases, with 12 bases left in between. Drawing the rest from reference TRBV11-2 and TRBJ2-7, the complete variable domain is EAGVAQSPRYKIIEKRQSVAFWCNPISGHATLYWYQQILGQGPKLLIQFQNNGVVDDSQLPKDRFSAERLKGVDSTLKIQPAKLEDSAVYLCASSSIAFPYEQYFGPGTRLTVT.